Presented here are 2 T cell receptor beta chains from one specimen sequenced in a study of blood T cell repertoires in COVID-19. Method: immunoSEQ multiplex PCR; TCRdb's copy keeps in-frame clones and lacks some. This sample has some 200,000 clones, with approximately 81% found just once. The sequenced sample was peripheral blood. The receptor set was obtained from a woman aged 80 or over with active or convalescent COVID-19.

The count of this clone is one. V usage is TRBV11-2 and J usage is TRBJ2-4; D not certain. The length of the CDR3 is 15 residues. V lost 1 base and J 2 bases, leaving 9 bases between the germline ends. Germline V gene lookup returns CDR1 SGHAT and CDR2 FQNNGV. The CDR3: CASSLAGGSKNIQYF. The CDR3 coding sequence is TGTGCCAGCAGCTTAGCTGGCGGCTCCAAAAACATTCAGTACTTC.

This clone was picked up one time. This chain connects TRBV11-2 to TRBJ2-3; TRBD2 aligns across 7 bases. Trimming removed 3 bases from V and 2 bases from J; junction bases left unmatched: 5. The germline CDR1 and CDR2 sequences are SGHAT and FQNNGV. This CDR3 comprises 15 residues. The CDR3 sequence is CASSFGGGFTDTQYF. The CDR3, as DNA: TGTGCCAGCAGCTTTGGGGGGGGATTCACAGATACGCAGTATTTT.